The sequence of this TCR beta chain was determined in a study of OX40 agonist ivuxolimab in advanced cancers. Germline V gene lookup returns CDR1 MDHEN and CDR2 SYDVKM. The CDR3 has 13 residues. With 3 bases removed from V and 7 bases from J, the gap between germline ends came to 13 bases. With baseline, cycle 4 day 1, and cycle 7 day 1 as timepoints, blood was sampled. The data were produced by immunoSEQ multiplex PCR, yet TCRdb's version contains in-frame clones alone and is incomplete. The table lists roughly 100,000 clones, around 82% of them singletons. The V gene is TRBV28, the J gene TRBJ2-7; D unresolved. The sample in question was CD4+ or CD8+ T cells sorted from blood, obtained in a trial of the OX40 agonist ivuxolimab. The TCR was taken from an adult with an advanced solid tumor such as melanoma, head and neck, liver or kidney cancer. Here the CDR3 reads CASSFGVQVEQYF. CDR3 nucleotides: TGTGCCAGCAGTTTTGGGGTCCAGGTGGAGCAGTACTTC.